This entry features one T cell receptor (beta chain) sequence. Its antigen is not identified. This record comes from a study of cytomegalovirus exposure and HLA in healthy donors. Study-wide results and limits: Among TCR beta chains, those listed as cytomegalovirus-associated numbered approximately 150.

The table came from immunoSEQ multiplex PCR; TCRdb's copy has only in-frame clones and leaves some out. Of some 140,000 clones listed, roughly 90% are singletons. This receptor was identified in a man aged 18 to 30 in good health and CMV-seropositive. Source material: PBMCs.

CDR3 sequence: CASSRGQITGELFF. The CDR3 region has the DNA TGTGCCAGCAGCCGGGGACAGATCACCGGGGAGCTGTTTTTT. The chain combines TRBV5-8 with TRBJ2-2; 7 bases are shared with TRBD1. The length of the CDR3 is 14 residues. Germline CDR1 reads SGHTS; CDR2 reads YDEGEE. Losses at the gene ends were 4 bases for V and 4 bases for J; bases not matched to a gene: 4.